The TCR beta chain under discussion was sequenced for a study of T-cell reconstitution after alpha-beta-depleted transplantation in children. Broader study findings: From newly produced T cells came most of the T-cell counts and diversity one year after transplant.

This clonotype was detected only a few times. Its antigen is as yet unknown. The library targeted TCRbeta and was prepared with unique molecular identifiers. TCRdb called the PCR reads again in MiXCR, with one record for every CDR3 protein. The table records about 420,000 distinct CDR3 sequences, around 15% of them present only once. This clonotype originated in a boy under three years old who had a stem cell transplant for Wiskott-Aldrich syndrome, so the T cells may come from the graft donor. Sequencing used PBMCs, mostly from graft donor cells, obtained 360 days after TCRalphabeta/CD19-depleted stem cell transplant.

The CDR3 DNA reads TGTGCCAGCAGCTTAGGACTAGCGGGAGGGCCGGGGTACGAGCAGTACTTC. The encoded protein is CASSLGLAGGPGYEQYF. The V and J genes are TRBV7-6 and TRBJ2-7; 14 bases are shared with TRBD2. From germline, CDR1 is SGHVS and CDR2 FNYEAQ. V gave up 1 base and J gave up 4 bases; unmatched junction bases: 6. This CDR3 contains 17 residues.